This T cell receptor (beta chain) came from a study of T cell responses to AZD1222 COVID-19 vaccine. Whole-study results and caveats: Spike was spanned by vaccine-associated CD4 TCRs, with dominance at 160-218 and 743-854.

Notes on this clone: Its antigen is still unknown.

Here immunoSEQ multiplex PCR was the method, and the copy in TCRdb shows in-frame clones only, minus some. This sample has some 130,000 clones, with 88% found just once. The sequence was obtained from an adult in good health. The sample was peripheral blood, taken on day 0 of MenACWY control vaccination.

CDR3 sequence reads: CASSADGHSNQPQHF. In DNA form, the CDR3 reads TGTGCCAGCAGCGCCGACGGGCATAGCAATCAGCCCCAGCATTTT. The genes are TRBV9 and TRBJ1-5; D remains unclear. This CDR3 region has 15 residues. CDR1 is SGDLS and CDR2 is YYNGEE in the germline V gene. Trimming shortened V by 3 bases and J by 0 bases, and 10 bases separated the two germline ends.